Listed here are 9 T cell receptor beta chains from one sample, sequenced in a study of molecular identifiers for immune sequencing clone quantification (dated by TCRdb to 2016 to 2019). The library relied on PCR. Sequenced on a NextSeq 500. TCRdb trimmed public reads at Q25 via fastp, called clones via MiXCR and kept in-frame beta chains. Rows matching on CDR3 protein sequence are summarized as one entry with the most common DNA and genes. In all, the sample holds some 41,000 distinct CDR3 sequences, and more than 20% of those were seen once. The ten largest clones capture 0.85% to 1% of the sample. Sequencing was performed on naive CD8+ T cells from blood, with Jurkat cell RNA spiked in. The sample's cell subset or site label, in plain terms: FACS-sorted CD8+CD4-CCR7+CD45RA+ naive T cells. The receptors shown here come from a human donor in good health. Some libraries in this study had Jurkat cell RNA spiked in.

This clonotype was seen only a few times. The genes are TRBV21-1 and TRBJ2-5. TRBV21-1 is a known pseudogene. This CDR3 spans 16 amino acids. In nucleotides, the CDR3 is TGTGCCAGCAGCAAACTCGGCCGAATGGCACAAGAGACCCAGTACTTC. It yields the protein CASSKLGRMAQETQYF.

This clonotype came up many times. The CDR3 bases are TGCAGTGCTTCTAGAGGTAGAACCCCACGCCGCTCCTACGAGCAGTACTTC. Protein: CSASRGRTPRRSYEQYF. V usage is TRBV20-1 and J usage is TRBJ2-7, with D hard to call. Germline lookup yields CDR1 DFQATT and CDR2 SNEGSKA (reference sequence). V was trimmed by 5 bases and J by 0 bases, leaving 23 bases between them. CDR3 length equals 17 residues.

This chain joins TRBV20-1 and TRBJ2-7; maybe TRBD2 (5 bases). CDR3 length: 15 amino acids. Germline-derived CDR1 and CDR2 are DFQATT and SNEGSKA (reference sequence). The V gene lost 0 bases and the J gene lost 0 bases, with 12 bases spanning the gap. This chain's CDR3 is CSARDLSRDSYEQYF. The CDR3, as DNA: TGCAGTGCTAGAGACCTGAGCCGGGACTCCTACGAGCAGTACTTC.

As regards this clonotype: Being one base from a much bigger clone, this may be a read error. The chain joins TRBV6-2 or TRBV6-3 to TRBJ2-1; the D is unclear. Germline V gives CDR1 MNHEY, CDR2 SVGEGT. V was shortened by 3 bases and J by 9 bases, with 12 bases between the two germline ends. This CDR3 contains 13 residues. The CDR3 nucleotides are TGTGCCAGCAGTTATTTTTATTTCGGTGAGCAGTTCTTC. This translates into CASSYFYFGEQFF.

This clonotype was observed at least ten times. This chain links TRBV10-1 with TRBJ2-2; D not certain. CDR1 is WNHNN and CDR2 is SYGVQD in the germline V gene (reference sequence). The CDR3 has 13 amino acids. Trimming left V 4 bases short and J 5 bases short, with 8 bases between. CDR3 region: CASSAVGTGELFF. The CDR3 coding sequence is TGCGCCAGCAGTGCGGTTGGTACCGGGGAGCTGTTTTTT.

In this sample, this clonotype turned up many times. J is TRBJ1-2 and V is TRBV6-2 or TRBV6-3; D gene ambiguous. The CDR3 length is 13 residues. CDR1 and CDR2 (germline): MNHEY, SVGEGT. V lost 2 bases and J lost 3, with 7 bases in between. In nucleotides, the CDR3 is TGTGCCAGCAGTTACGTACAGTACTATGGCTACACCTTC. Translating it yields CASSYVQYYGYTF.

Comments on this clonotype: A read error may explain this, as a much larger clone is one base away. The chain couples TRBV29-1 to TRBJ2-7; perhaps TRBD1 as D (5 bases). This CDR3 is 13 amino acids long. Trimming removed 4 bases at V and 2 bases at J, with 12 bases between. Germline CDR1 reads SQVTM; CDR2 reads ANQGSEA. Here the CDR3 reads CSVVGQAPYEQYF. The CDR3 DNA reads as TGCAGCGTTGTTGGACAAGCCCCCTACGAGCAGTACTTC.

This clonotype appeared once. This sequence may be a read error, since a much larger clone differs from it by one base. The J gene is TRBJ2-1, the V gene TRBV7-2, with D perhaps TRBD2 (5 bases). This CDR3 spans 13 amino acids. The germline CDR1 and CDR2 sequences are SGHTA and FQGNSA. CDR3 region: CAGSLASGNEQFF. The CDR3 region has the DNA TGTGCCGGCAGCTTAGCGAGCGGCAATGAGCAGTTCTTC.

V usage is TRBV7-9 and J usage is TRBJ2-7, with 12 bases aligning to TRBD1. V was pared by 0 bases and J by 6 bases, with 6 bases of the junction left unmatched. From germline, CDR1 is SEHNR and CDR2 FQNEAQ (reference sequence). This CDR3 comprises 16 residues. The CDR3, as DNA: TGTGCCAGCAGCTTAGCGGCGGGACAGGGGGCAACCGAGCAGTACTTC. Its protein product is CASSLAAGQGATEQYF.